Each of the 32 T cell receptor beta chains below was sequenced from the same sample in a study of identical twins (dated by TCRdb to 2016 to 2017). Libraries were constructed by 5' RACE. Reads for this sample came from an Illumina HiSeq 2000. The public reads were reanalyzed by TCRdb: fastp trimming at Q25, MiXCR alignment, in-frame beta chains only. All rows with the same CDR3 protein become a single entry with the most common DNA and genes. The sample table holds under 900,000 distinct CDR3 sequences, of which about 18% were seen once. 10% to 15% of the sample is held by the ten biggest clonotypes. These data are also associated with another study on T cells expressing NK-cell markers.

The sample taken for sequencing was PBMCs. All receptors derive from a woman aged 18-29 years in good health.

The genes are TRBV7-9 and TRBJ2-7; D remains unclear. In germline, CDR1 is SEHNR, CDR2 FQNEAQ (reference sequence). The CDR3 runs to 13 residues. Trimming cost V 4 bases and J 6 bases, with 13 bases left between them. CDR3 nucleotide sequence: TGTGCCAGCAGCTCAGTATCCCGATCCGAGCAGTACTTC. Translation: CASSSVSRSEQYF.

This clonotype appeared a few times. The chain joins TRBV9 to TRBJ1-3; D unclear. CDR3 length equals 12 residues. The ends were cut back, 3 bases at V and 7 bases at J, with 8 bases in the middle. Germline V gives CDR1 SGDLS, CDR2 YYNGEE. CDR3 region: CASSARKNTIYF. The CDR3, as DNA: TGTGCCAGCAGCGCAAGGAAGAACACCATATATTTT.

The chain links TRBV12-3 or TRBV12-4 to TRBJ2-1; the D is unclear. The CDR3 consists of 14 residues. V was pared by 2 bases and J by 4 bases, with 9 bases between. CDR3 in DNA: TGTGCCAGCAGTTTATACCTCATATACAATGAGCAGTTCTTC. Translation: CASSLYLIYNEQFF.

There are a few counts of this clonotype. V usage is TRBV12-3 or TRBV12-4 and J usage is TRBJ2-2; TRBD2 matches 7 bases. With V trimmed by 10 bases and J by 6 bases, 17 bases remained unmatched. The CDR3 runs 16 residues. This chain's CDR3 is CAIKTRDYTGSGELFF. In DNA form, the CDR3 reads TGTGCCATCAAGACAAGGGACTACACGGGGTCCGGGGAGCTGTTTTTT.

In this sample, this clonotype turned up a few times. The chain uses TRBV15 and TRBJ2-1; possible D gene TRBD2, 6 bases. The CDR3 consists of 15 residues. CDR1 and CDR2 from the germline V gene are LNHNV and YYDKDF (reference sequence). Trimming took off 1 base at V and 6 bases at J, with 13 bases between the two ends. CDR3 residues: CATSRVGGGFNEQFF. Here the CDR3 DNA reads TGTGCCACCAGCAGAGTCGGGGGAGGATTCAATGAGCAGTTCTTC.

V usage is TRBV15 and J usage is TRBJ2-7; TRBD2 aligns across 8 bases. The V segment lost 0 bases and the J segment 7 bases; nucleotides outside the gene matches: 8. This CDR3 spans 15 amino acids. The germline V gene has CDR1 LNHNV and CDR2 YYDKDF (reference sequence). This chain's CDR3 is CATSRDRAGGREQYF. Written as DNA, the CDR3 is TGTGCCACCAGCAGAGATAGGGCGGGAGGAAGAGAGCAGTACTTC.

This clonotype was picked up a small number of times. The rearrangement joins TRBV7-9 to TRBJ2-6, with unresolved D. This CDR3 is built from 15 residues. V was cut by 3 bases and J by 0 bases, with 6 bases left in between. The germline CDR1 and CDR2 sequences are SEHNR and FQNEAQ (reference sequence). The CDR3 reads CASSFVASGANVLTF. CDR3 coding DNA: TGTGCCAGCAGCTTCGTAGCCTCTGGGGCCAACGTCCTGACTTTC.

The V gene is TRBV5-1, the J gene TRBJ2-3; 10 nucleotides agree with TRBD1. Germline V gene data show CDR1 as SGHRS and CDR2 as YFSETQ. The CDR3 loop spans 15 amino acids. The V gene end was trimmed by 5 bases and the J gene end by 5 bases; junction bases not matched to a gene: 8. CDR3 sequence: CASRSTGTGVDTQYF. The DNA of the CDR3 is TGCGCCAGCAGAAGTACCGGGACAGGGGTAGATACGCAGTATTTT.

J is TRBJ2-1 and V is TRBV5-6; TRBD2 might be the D (6 bases). Germline V gene data show CDR1 as SGHDT and CDR2 as YYEEEE. This CDR3 region has 11 residues. V was shortened by 4 bases and J by 13 bases, with 12 bases between the two germline ends. DNA for the CDR3: TGTGCCAGCAGCATAGAGCGGGTTCAGTTCTTC. Translation gives CASSIERVQFF.

This sequence joins TRBV9 and TRBJ2-1; 13 bases line up with TRBD2. The CDR3 is made up of 16 amino acids. The trim removed 3 bases at V and 0 bases at J, leaving 0 bases unmatched. Germline V gene sequence: CDR1 SGDLS, CDR2 YYNGEE. The CDR3 coding sequence is TGTGCCAGCAGCGGGACTAGCGGGGGCTCCTACAATGAGCAGTTCTTC. This sequence encodes CASSGTSGGSYNEQFF.

The chain links TRBV30 to TRBJ1-1; D ambiguous. Germline-derived CDR1 and CDR2 are GTSNPN and SVGIG (reference sequence). This CDR3 contains 12 residues. V gave up 0 bases and J gave up 5 bases, with 7 bases separating them. DNA for the CDR3: TGTGCCTGGAGTGTCTTGGGGACTGAAGCTTTCTTT. Its translation is CAWSVLGTEAFF.

This clonotype showed up just a few times. The genes are TRBV27 and TRBJ1-1; D might be TRBD1 (5 bases). The CDR3 sequence is 15 residues long. Trimming removed 2 bases from V and 4 bases from J, with 14 bases in between. Germline CDR1 is MNHEY and CDR2 is SMNVEV (reference sequence). The CDR3 spells CASSLTPGGTTEAFF. The DNA of the CDR3 is TGTGCCAGCAGTTTAACCCCGGGGGGGACCACTGAAGCTTTCTTT.

This clonotype was seen a few times. The rearrangement uses TRBV5-6 and TRBJ2-1; 14 positions match TRBD2. The CDR3 is 13 residues long. CDR1 is SGHDT and CDR2 is YYEEEE in the germline V gene. The V segment lost 8 bases and the J segment 8 bases; nucleotides outside the gene matches: 3. In nucleotides, the CDR3 is TGTGCCAGTGGGACTAGCGGGGGTCATGAGCAGTTCTTC. It translates to CASGTSGGHEQFF.

This clonotype was seen ten or more times. This chain uses TRBV12-3 or TRBV12-4 with TRBJ1-1, with TRBD1 matching over 7 bases. V shed 5 bases, J shed 5 bases, and the junction held 8 bases outside the gene matches. The CDR3 spans 14 residues. CDR3 sequence: CASSPTGRRTEAFF. The CDR3 DNA sequence: TGTGCCAGCAGTCCGACAGGGAGAAGGACTGAAGCTTTCTTT.

CDR3 amino acids: CSVDPGTSTDTQYF. Here the CDR3 DNA reads TGCAGCGTTGACCCTGGGACTAGCACAGATACGCAGTATTTT. The chain uses TRBV29-1 and TRBJ2-3, with D possibly TRBD2 on 6 matching bases. The CDR3 extends over 14 amino acids. The V and J ends lost 3 bases and 0 bases respectively, with 10 bases between them. Germline V lookup: CDR1 SQVTM, CDR2 ANQGSEA.

This clonotype has a single count. The chain recombines TRBV9 with TRBJ1-4, with a weak D call TRBD1 (5 bases). The germline V gene encodes CDR1 SGDLS and CDR2 YYNGEE. Deletions cut 4 bases from V and 8 bases from J, with 21 bases between. This CDR3 contains 16 residues. The CDR3 DNA sequence: TGTGCCAGCAGCCCCGGGGGGGTCGGTTCAAAAGAAAAACTGTTTTTT. Protein product: CASSPGGVGSKEKLFF.

This clonotype came up a few times. The chain's CDR3 is CASSYRTAPTTQYF. CDR3 sequence (DNA): TGCGCCAGCAGCTACCGGACAGCCCCAACGACCCAGTACTTC. The chain couples TRBV5-1 to TRBJ2-5, with a possible D match to TRBD1 (6 bases). CDR1 and CDR2 from the germline V gene are SGHRS and YFSETQ. Trimming took 3 bases from V and 7 from J, leaving 16 bases between them. The CDR3 is 14 residues long.

V is TRBV7-9 and J is TRBJ2-1; possible D gene TRBD2, 7 bases. Trimming removed 1 base from V and 8 bases from J, with 15 bases in between. Germline CDR1 reads SEHNR; CDR2 reads FQNEAQ (reference sequence). The CDR3 runs to 15 residues. The CDR3, as DNA: TGTGCCAGCAGCTTAGTCCAGAGGGGGGGTTATGAGCAGTTCTTC. Amino acids: CASSLVQRGGYEQFF.

In its sample, this clonotype was seen a few times. The genes are TRBV20-1 and TRBJ2-2; D remains unclear. Germline V CDR1 and CDR2: DFQATT, SNEGSKA (reference sequence). With 5 bases removed from V and 2 bases from J, the gap between germline ends came to 12 bases. The CDR3 is made up of 14 amino acids. The chain's CDR3 is CSARRGPNTGELFF. In nucleotides, the CDR3 is TGCAGTGCTCGAAGAGGACCTAACACCGGGGAGCTGTTTTTT.

J is TRBJ1-1 and V is TRBV27, with D unclear. CDR1 and CDR2 (germline): MNHEY, SMNVEV (reference sequence). V dropped 5 bases and J dropped 8 bases, with 21 bases sitting between them. This CDR3 has 15 amino acids. The CDR3 is CASSVGVGGRSEAFF. CDR3 bases: TGTGCCAGCAGTGTTGGGGTGGGCGGGCGATCCGAAGCTTTCTTT.

The rearrangement joins TRBV7-9 to TRBJ2-2; the D gene is possibly TRBD2 (5 bases). This CDR3 spans 13 amino acids. The germline V and J ends were trimmed by 4 bases and 6 bases, with 9 bases remaining between them. CDR1 and CDR2 from the germline V gene are SEHNR and FQNEAQ (reference sequence). DNA for the CDR3: TGTGCCAGCAGCTGGGCCGGGGCCGGGGAGCTGTTTTTT. Its protein is CASSWAGAGELFF.

This chain uses TRBV2 with TRBJ2-7, with D possibly TRBD1 on 5 matching bases. The CDR3 runs 14 residues. CDR1 and CDR2 from the germline V gene are SNHLY and FYNNEI. Trimming left V 7 bases short and J 2 bases short, with 15 bases between. CDR3 residues: CASMVEQGPYEQYF. As DNA, the CDR3 is TGTGCCAGCATGGTGGAGCAGGGTCCCTACGAGCAGTACTTC.

This clonotype was detected a few times. The rearrangement links TRBV6-2 or TRBV6-3 to TRBJ2-7; D is undetermined. This CDR3 spans 13 amino acids. With 5 bases removed from V and 2 bases from J, the gap between germline ends came to 10 bases. From germline, CDR1 is MNHEY and CDR2 SVGEGT. DNA of the CDR3: TGTGCCAGCAGTACACCGAGAACCTACGAGCAGTACTTC. Protein product: CASSTPRTYEQYF.

The sample holds a few counts of this clonotype. The chain joins TRBV27 to TRBJ2-1, with 9 bases that match TRBD2. The CDR3 extends over 13 amino acids. With 8 bases clipped from V and 9 bases from J, the junction kept 8 bases outside the gene matches. CDR1 MNHEY and CDR2 SMNVEV come from the germline V gene (reference sequence). CDR3 protein: CASRTSVFGEQFF. The CDR3 DNA sequence: TGTGCCAGCCGGACTAGCGTATTCGGTGAGCAGTTCTTC.

This clonotype has ten or more counts. The chain is built from TRBV12-3 or TRBV12-4 and TRBJ1-1; D unresolved. This CDR3 has 12 amino acids. Trimming stripped 3 bases from V and 6 bases from J, with 8 bases between. CDR3 loop: CASSFSGAEAFF. DNA of the CDR3: TGTGCCAGCAGTTTTAGCGGGGCTGAAGCTTTCTTT.

The chain joins TRBV20-1 to TRBJ2-3, with 8 bases identical to TRBD2. The CDR3 is 15 residues long. Per the germline V gene, CDR1 is DFQATT and CDR2 is SNEGSKA (reference sequence). V gave up 6 bases and J gave up 6 bases; unmatched junction bases: 14. The CDR3 DNA is TGCAGTGCCCAGCCGGGGGGGGAGGGGCTGGATACGCAGTATTTT. It specifies CSAQPGGEGLDTQYF.

The rearrangement uses TRBV11-2 and TRBJ2-2; 7 nucleotides line up with TRBD1. From germline, CDR1 is SGHAT and CDR2 FQNNGV. J lost 4 bases, V lost 4 bases, and 6 bases had no gene match. The CDR3 sequence is 15 residues long. The CDR3 is CASSSRGTLTGELFF. In DNA form, the CDR3 reads TGTGCCAGCAGCTCCAGGGGGACCCTCACCGGGGAGCTGTTTTTT.

This clonotype was found a few times. This chain's CDR3 is CASSVGGGTNNEQFF. In nucleotides, the CDR3 is TGTGCCAGCAGCGTAGGCGGGGGGACCAACAATGAGCAGTTCTTC. The chain couples TRBV9 to TRBJ2-1; TRBD2 matches at 8 bases. Germline CDR1 is SGDLS and CDR2 is YYNGEE. V shed 0 bases, J shed 5 bases, and the junction held 4 bases outside the gene matches. The CDR3 is made up of 15 amino acids. Using reference TRBV9 and TRBJ2-1 for the parts outside the CDR3, the full variable domain is DSGVTQTPKHLITATGQRVTLRCSPRSGDLSVYWYQQSLDQGLQFLIQYYNGEERAKGNILERFSAQQFPDLHSELNLSSLELGDSALYFCASSVGGGTNNEQFFGPGTRLTVL.

This clonotype was seen more than once but under ten times. The chain joins TRBV6-2 or TRBV6-3 to TRBJ2-7; D not certain. The CDR3 is 15 residues long. Germline CDR1 reads MNHEY; CDR2 reads SVGEGT. The V end was cut by 0 bases, the J end by 0 bases, with 9 bases between. CDR3 in DNA: TGTGCCAGCAGTTACTCGAGAACGTTCTCCTACGAGCAGTACTTC. It is translated as CASSYSRTFSYEQYF.

Only a few counts were recorded for this clonotype. The V call is TRBV9, the J call TRBJ2-7, with 11 bases aligning to TRBD2. Germline CDR1 is SGDLS and CDR2 is YYNGEE. The CDR3 is 15 amino acids. The V gene end was trimmed by 0 bases and the J gene end by 5 bases; junction bases not matched to a gene: 4. The CDR3 DNA reads as TGTGCCAGCAGCGTAGAACTAGCGGGGGTCCACGAGCAGTACTTC. Residues: CASSVELAGVHEQYF.

This clonotype was detected many times. In nucleotides, the CDR3 is TGCAGTGCCCTGACAGGGACCTACGAGCAGTACTTC. It specifies CSALTGTYEQYF. The gene calls are TRBV20-1 and TRBJ2-7; 7 positions agree with TRBD1. The CDR3 runs 12 residues. The germline gives CDR1 DFQATT, CDR2 SNEGSKA (reference sequence). Losses at the gene ends were 6 bases for V and 2 bases for J; bases not matched to a gene: 4.

This clonotype was recorded a few times. The V gene is TRBV20-1, the J gene TRBJ2-5, with 9 positions matching TRBD1. CDR1 is DFQATT and CDR2 is SNEGSKA in the germline V gene (reference sequence). Trimming cost V 2 bases and J 4 bases; bases outside gene matches: 11. This CDR3 has 16 residues. DNA for the CDR3: TGCAGTGCTAGACGTCGGACAGGGGAAATCCCAGAGACCCAGTACTTC. Its translation: CSARRRTGEIPETQYF.